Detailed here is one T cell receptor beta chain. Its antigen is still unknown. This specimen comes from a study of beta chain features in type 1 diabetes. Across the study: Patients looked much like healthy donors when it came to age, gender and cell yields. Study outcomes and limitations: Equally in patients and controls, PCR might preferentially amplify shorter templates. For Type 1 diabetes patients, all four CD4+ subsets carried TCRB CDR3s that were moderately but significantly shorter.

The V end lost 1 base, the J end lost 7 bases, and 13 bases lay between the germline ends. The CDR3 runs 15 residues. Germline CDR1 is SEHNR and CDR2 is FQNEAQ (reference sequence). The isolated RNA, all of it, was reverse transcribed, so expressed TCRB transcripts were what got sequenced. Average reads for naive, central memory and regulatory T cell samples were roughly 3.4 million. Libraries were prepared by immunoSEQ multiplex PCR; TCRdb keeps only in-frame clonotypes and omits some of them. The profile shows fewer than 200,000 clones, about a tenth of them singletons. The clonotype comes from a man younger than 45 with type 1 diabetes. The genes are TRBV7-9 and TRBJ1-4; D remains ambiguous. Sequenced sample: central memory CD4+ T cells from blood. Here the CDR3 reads CASSLDPAKSEKLFF. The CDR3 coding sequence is TGTGCCAGCAGCTTAGATCCAGCGAAGAGTGAAAAACTGTTTTTT. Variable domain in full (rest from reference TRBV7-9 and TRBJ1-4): DTGVSQNPRHKITKRGQNVTFRCDPISEHNRLYWYRQTLGQGPEFLTYFQNEAQLEKSRLLSDRFSAERPKGSFSTLEIQRTEQGDSAMYLCASSLDPAKSEKLFFGSGTQLSVL.